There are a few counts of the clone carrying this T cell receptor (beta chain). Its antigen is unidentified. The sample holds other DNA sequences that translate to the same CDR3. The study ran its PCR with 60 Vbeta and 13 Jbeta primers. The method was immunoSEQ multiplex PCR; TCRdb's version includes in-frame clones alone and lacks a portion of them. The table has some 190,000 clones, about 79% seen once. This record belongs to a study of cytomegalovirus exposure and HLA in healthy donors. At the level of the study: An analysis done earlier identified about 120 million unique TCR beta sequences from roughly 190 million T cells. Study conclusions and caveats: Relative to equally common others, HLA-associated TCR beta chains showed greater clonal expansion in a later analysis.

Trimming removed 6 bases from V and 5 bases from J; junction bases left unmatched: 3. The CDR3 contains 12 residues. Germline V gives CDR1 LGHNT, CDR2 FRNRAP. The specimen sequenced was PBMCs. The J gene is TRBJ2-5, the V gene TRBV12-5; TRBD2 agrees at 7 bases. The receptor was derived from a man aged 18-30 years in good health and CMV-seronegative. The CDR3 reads CASGRAGETQYF. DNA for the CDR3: TGTGCTAGTGGCCGAGCGGGGGAGACCCAGTACTTC.